Many counts were recorded for the clone carrying this T cell receptor (beta chain). The antigen is not known. The source of the sample is a study of T cells after yellow fever vaccination. On the study more broadly: SMART-Seq v4 Ultra Low Input prepared the low-cell-number fractions.

Points from the study as a whole: Although the secondary response was weaker, it peaked faster, at day 5 versus 15.

TCRdb re-analysed the 5' RACE reads in MiXCR, keeping a single row per CDR3 protein. The profile shows about 630,000 distinct CDR3 sequences, around an eighth of them singletons. J lost 5 bases, V lost 4 bases, and 6 bases had no gene match. Per the germline V gene, CDR1 is SGHRS and CDR2 is YFSETQ. The CDR3 spans 16 residues. The TCR was taken from a man aged 30-40 years who received the YFV17D yellow fever vaccine. J is TRBJ2-1 and V is TRBV5-1; the match to TRBD2 covers 13 bases. The specimen was PBMCs, collected on the day of the yellow fever booster vaccination. The CDR3 coding sequence is TGCGCCAGCAGCCCTAGGGGGACTAGCGGGAACAATGAGCAGTTCTTC. Amino acids: CASSPRGTSGNNEQFF.